A selection of T cell receptor beta chains follows, all from one sample in a study of cytotoxic CD8 clonotypes in ibrutinib-treated CLL. Generated by immunoSEQ multiplex PCR, the TCRdb table keeps only in-frame clones and is missing some. The sample carries about 130,000 clones, roughly 80% recorded once. The specimen comprised PBMCs, sampled after 24 months of ibrutinib treatment. These receptors came from a human donor with chronic lymphocytic leukemia. The CDR3 runs from the conserved cysteine through the conserved F or W. The D gene is left open where the match is weak.

D gene	V gene	J gene	CDR3 DNA	CDR3 protein
NA	TRBV5-1	TRBJ2-5	TGCGCCAGCAGCTCCCCGATAACGACTAGTCGGGAGACCCAGTACTTC	CASSSPITTSRETQYF
NA	TRBV18	TRBJ1-1	TGTGCCAGCTCAAAAGGGACCCCTGAAGCTTTCTTT	CASSKGTPEAFF
TRBD1	TRBV27	TRBJ2-5	TGTGCCAGCAGTCCCCATGGTTGGACAGGGGGCCTGGAGACCCAGTACTTC	CASSPHGWTGGLETQYF
NA	TRBV6-1	TRBJ1-3	TGTGCCAGCACCCCAGATAGCTCTGGAAACACCATATATTTT	CASTPDSSGNTIYF
NA	TRBV18	TRBJ1-2	TGTGCCAGCTCACCACCGGGGGAGGGTCCTAACTATGGCTACACCTTC	CASSPPGEGPNYGYTF
NA	TRBV30	TRBJ2-2	TGTGCCTGCACTAAGTGGTCAGGGGTACGAACCGGGGAGCTGTTTTTT	CACTKWSGVRTGELFF
TRBD1	TRBV5-1	TRBJ1-1	TGCGCCAGCAGCTTGCGGGGACAGGGGATTGACACTGAAGCTTTCTTT	CASSLRGQGIDTEAFF
TRBD1	TRBV6-6	TRBJ1-5	TGTGCCAGCAGCCGGGACAGGGAATATCAGCCCCAGCATTTT	CASSRDREYQPQHF
TRBD1	TRBV13	TRBJ1-2	TGTGCCAGCAGCTCACAGGGGGCGGTCTATGGCTACACCTTC	CASSSQGAVYGYTF
NA	TRBV9	TRBJ2-7	TGTGCCAGCAGCGTAGCTGGGGGGACGGGCTACGAGCAGTACTTC	CASSVAGGTGYEQYF
TRBD1	TRBV28	TRBJ2-1	TGTGCCAGCAGTTCATTCCCGGGACAGGGACGTTTGAATGAGCAGTTCTTC	CASSSFPGQGRLNEQFF